This entry concerns a single TCR beta chain. V lost 2 bases to trimming and J lost 4 bases; unmatched junction nucleotides: 4. The CDR3 consists of 15 residues. CDR1 is MGHDK and CDR2 is SYGVNS in the germline V gene. Per the original methods: Reference gene primers were amplified, and this amplification served to estimate nucleated cell counts. Measured with immunoSEQ multiplex PCR; TCRdb has only the in-frame clones, and not every one. That table supplies the V and J calls and clone size; D and trimming were determined from the DNA. This sample carries 80,000 or so clones, 91% of them seen once, and the ten largest clones take over 1.5%. This record comes from a study of blood T cell repertoires in COVID-19. The wider study: COVID-19 samples from acute and convalescent phases originated in the United States, Italy and Spain.

Sample: peripheral blood. This receptor was identified in a woman in her forties or fifties in a cohort sampled during active COVID-19. The V gene is TRBV25-1, the J gene TRBJ2-5; 10 bases match TRBD1. This CDR3 reads CASSEGQGVAETQYF. The CDR3 nucleotides read TGTGCCAGCAGTGAAGGACAGGGGGTTGCAGAGACCCAGTACTTC. Full variable domain (rest looked up from reference TRBV25-1 and TRBJ2-5): EADIYQTPRYLVIGTGKKITLECSQTMGHDKMYWYQQDPGMELHLIHYSYGVNSTEKGDLSSESTVSRIRTEHFPLTLESARPSHTSQYLCASSEGQGVAETQYFGPGTRLLVL.